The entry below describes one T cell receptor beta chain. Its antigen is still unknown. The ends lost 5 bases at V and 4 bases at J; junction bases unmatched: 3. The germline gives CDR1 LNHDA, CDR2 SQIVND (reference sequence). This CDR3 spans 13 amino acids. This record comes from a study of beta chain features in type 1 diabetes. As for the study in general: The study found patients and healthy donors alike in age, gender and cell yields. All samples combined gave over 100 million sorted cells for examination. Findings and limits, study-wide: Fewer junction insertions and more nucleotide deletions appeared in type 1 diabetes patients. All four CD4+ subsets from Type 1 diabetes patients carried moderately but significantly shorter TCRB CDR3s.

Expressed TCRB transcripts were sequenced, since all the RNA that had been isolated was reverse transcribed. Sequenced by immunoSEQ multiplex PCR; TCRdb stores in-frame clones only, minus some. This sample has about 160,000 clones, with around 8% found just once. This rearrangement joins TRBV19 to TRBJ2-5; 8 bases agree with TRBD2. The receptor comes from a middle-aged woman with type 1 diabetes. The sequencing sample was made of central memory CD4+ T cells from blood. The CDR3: CASSQLAGETQYF. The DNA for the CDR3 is TGTGCCAGTAGTCAGCTAGCGGGAGAGACCCAGTACTTC.